This TCR beta chain derives from a study of molecular identifiers for immune sequencing clone quantification. In its sample, this clonotype was seen many times. TCRdb itself ran the PCR reads through MiXCR, one entry per CDR3 protein. The sample records hundreds of thousands of distinct CDR3 sequences, around 20% being singletons. Germline CDR1 reads SGHRS; CDR2 reads YFSETQ. The CDR3 runs to 16 residues. V trimming: 0 bases; J trimming: 4 bases; junction bases outside the gene matches: 8. The sample was naive CD8+ T cells from blood, with Jurkat cell RNA spiked in. Subset reported: FACS-sorted CD8+CD4-CCR7+CD45RA+ naive T cells. The receptor was derived from a human donor in good health. Some libraries in this study had Jurkat cell RNA spiked in. The chain links TRBV5-1 to TRBJ2-5, with 8 bases identical to TRBD2. CDR3 coding DNA: TGCGCCAGCAGCTTGGGCAGCGGGAGTGTCGGAGAGACCCAGTACTTC. Protein sequence: CASSLGSGSVGETQYF.